The 30 T cell receptor beta chains given below trace back to one sample, sequenced in a study of blood T cell repertoires in COVID-19. Method: immunoSEQ multiplex PCR; TCRdb's copy keeps in-frame clones and lacks some. The sample lists some 170,000 clones, over 80% seen once, with 6% to 7% in the top ten. Sequenced input: peripheral blood. The source of these receptors is a middle-aged woman with COVID-19, enrolled during active disease.

V is TRBV7-9 and J is TRBJ1-1; unclear D gene. CDR3 length equals 15 residues. CDR1 and CDR2 from the germline V gene are SEHNR and FQNEAQ (reference sequence). V lost 3 bases and J lost 3, with 14 bases in between. The CDR3 sequence is CASSLRAQADTEAFF. In DNA form, the CDR3 reads TGTGCCAGCAGCTTGCGGGCCCAAGCGGACACTGAAGCTTTCTTT. Full variable domain (missing parts from reference TRBV7-9 and TRBJ1-1): DTGVSQNPRHKITKRGQNVTFRCDPISEHNRLYWYRQTLGQGPEFLTYFQNEAQLEKSRLLSDRFSAERPKGSFSTLEIQRTEQGDSAMYLCASSLRAQADTEAFFGQGTRLTVV.

This clone appeared a few times. The chain employs TRBV4-1 and TRBJ1-2; the D gene is possibly TRBD1 (5 bases). The V end lost 1 base, the J end lost 8 bases, and 14 bases lay between the germline ends. CDR1 and CDR2 from the germline V gene are MGHRA and YSYEKL. CDR3 length equals 14 residues. Here the CDR3 DNA reads TGCGCCAGCAGCCAAGGGGATACAGGCGGAGGCTACACCTTC. This encodes CASSQGDTGGGYTF.

This chain connects TRBV6-2 or TRBV6-3 to TRBJ1-2; D unclear. Trimming left V 0 bases short and J 0 bases short, with 14 bases between. The V gene's germline CDR1 is MNHEY and CDR2 SVGEGT. The CDR3 sequence is 17 residues long. CDR3 amino acids: CASSYSGSLRANYGYTF. DNA for the CDR3: TGTGCCAGCAGTTACTCCGGGTCCCTACGCGCTAACTATGGCTACACCTTC.

V is TRBV5-1 and J is TRBJ1-5, with D perhaps matching TRBD1 (6 bases). Germline assignment: CDR1 SGHRS and CDR2 YFSETQ. V was clipped by 5 bases and J by 3 bases, with 15 bases between them. This CDR3 is 15 amino acids long. In nucleotides, the CDR3 is TGCGCCAGCAGTTCGGGGGGGCAGGACAATCAGCCCCAGCATTTT. Translation gives CASSSGGQDNQPQHF.

The chain couples TRBV19 to TRBJ1-5; no clear D gene. The germline CDR1 and CDR2 sequences are LNHDA and SQIVND (reference sequence). This CDR3 contains 16 residues. V lost 3 bases and J lost 1, with 13 bases in between. The CDR3 nucleotides read TGTGCCAGTAGTATTCGGGCAGGAGGAAGCAATCAGCCCCAGCATTTT. Translating gives CASSIRAGGSNQPQHF.

The chain carries TRBV6-1 and TRBJ1-5, with D unresolved. The CDR3 sequence is 13 residues long. Trimming cost V 0 bases and J 5 bases, with 5 bases left between them. In germline, CDR1 is MNHNS, CDR2 SASEGT. The DNA of the CDR3 is TGTGCCAGCAGTGAAGCCGGGTATCAGCCCCAGCATTTT. It specifies CASSEAGYQPQHF.

The chain employs TRBV6-5 and TRBJ1-2, with 9 bases that match TRBD1. Per the germline V gene, CDR1 is MNHEY and CDR2 is SVGAGI. V dropped 6 bases and J dropped 6; count of bases not matched to a gene: 5. The CDR3 has 13 residues. For the CDR3, the DNA is TGTGCCAGCAGGGACAGGGGAGTGAATGGCTACACCTTC. Residues: CASRDRGVNGYTF.

The chain couples TRBV5-5 to TRBJ2-3, with unresolved D. The length of the CDR3 is 16 residues. Trimming pared 4 bases from V and 4 bases from J, leaving 19 bases between. Germline V gives CDR1 SGHKS, CDR2 YYEKEE (reference sequence). CDR3 region: CASSPWVPSPADTQYF. In nucleotides, the CDR3 is TGTGCCAGCAGCCCCTGGGTCCCTAGTCCCGCAGATACGCAGTATTTT. The variable domain in full, with the rest retrieved from reference TRBV5-5 and TRBJ2-3, is DAGVTQSPTHLIKTRGQQVTLRCSPISGHKSVSWYQQVLGQGPQFIFQYYEKEERGRGNFPDRFSARQFPNYSSELNVNALLLGDSALYLCASSPWVPSPADTQYFGPGTRLTVL.

This clone has at least ten counts. The chain uses TRBV28 and TRBJ2-5; 9 positions agree with TRBD2. The CDR3 is made up of 13 amino acids. The V gene's germline CDR1 is MDHEN and CDR2 SYDVKM. J lost 3 bases, V lost 8 bases, and 4 bases had no gene match. CDR3 residues: CASSWTSEETQYF. DNA of the CDR3: TGTGCCAGCTCCTGGACTAGCGAAGAGACCCAGTACTTC.

The chain couples TRBV3-1 (or the pseudogene TRBV3-2) to TRBJ2-3; 8 bases agree with TRBD2. CDR1 and CDR2 from the germline V gene are LGHDT and YNNKEL (reference sequence). The CDR3 covers 13 residues. V shed 3 bases, J shed 4 bases, and the junction held 0 bases outside the gene matches. CDR3 sequence: CASSQRGADTQYF. The CDR3 coding sequence is TGTGCCAGCAGCCAGCGGGGGGCAGATACGCAGTATTTT.

The chain is built from TRBV2 and TRBJ1-5; no clear D gene. CDR1 is SNHLY and CDR2 is FYNNEI in the germline V gene. The V end was cut by 6 bases, the J end by 4 bases, with 7 bases between. CDR3 length: 12 residues. The CDR3 loop reads CASRRLNQPQHF. The CDR3 bases are TGTGCCAGCAGGAGGCTAAATCAGCCCCAGCATTTT.

This clone was recorded many times. This rearrangement joins TRBV5-1 to TRBJ2-7, with D possibly being TRBD2 (6 bases). V was cut by 3 bases and J by 2 bases, with 12 bases left in between. The CDR3 runs 14 residues. CDR1 SGHRS and CDR2 YFSETQ come from the germline V gene. In DNA, the CDR3 is TGCGCCAGCAGCTCTTCCGGGAGTACCTACGAGCAGTACTTC. As protein: CASSSSGSTYEQYF.

The chain is built from TRBV6-5 and TRBJ2-7, with D maybe TRBD1 (5 bases). Per germline, CDR1 MNHEY and CDR2 SVGAGI. The CDR3 sequence is 13 residues long. The germline V and J ends were trimmed by 5 bases and 2 bases, with 10 bases remaining between them. CDR3 sequence (DNA): TGTGCCAGCAGTAAGTCAGGGACCTACGAGCAGTACTTC. It translates to CASSKSGTYEQYF.

This sequence joins TRBV6-5 and TRBJ1-4, with D possibly being TRBD1 (5 bases). Germline CDR1 MNHEY, CDR2 SVGAGI. The CDR3 sequence is 14 residues long. V was cut by 8 bases and J by 10 bases, with 20 bases left in between. The CDR3 DNA follows: TGTGCCAGCTACTCCGGGACTTTCGAAGGAAAACTGTTTTTT. This encodes CASYSGTFEGKLFF.

The chain carries TRBV5-1 and TRBJ1-6; 7 bases are shared with TRBD1. Germline CDR1 and CDR2: SGHRS and YFSETQ. There are 14 residues in the CDR3. The V segment lost 0 bases and the J segment 9 bases; nucleotides outside the gene matches: 3. The CDR3 sequence is CASSLEGAGSPLHF. CDR3 DNA: TGCGCCAGCAGCTTGGAGGGGGCGGGTTCACCCCTCCACTTT.

The V call is TRBV7-9, the J call TRBJ2-7; perhaps TRBD1 as D (6 bases). This CDR3 comprises 16 residues. V lost 2 bases and J 4 bases, leaving 18 bases between the germline ends. Germline V CDR1 and CDR2: SEHNR, FQNEAQ (reference sequence). The CDR3 DNA sequence: TGTGCCAGCAGCTTAATTCCTCCTAGGGGGAGATACGAGCAGTACTTC. Translation: CASSLIPPRGRYEQYF.

The CDR3 DNA sequence: TGTGCCAGCAGCATACAGGCGTACGAGCAGTACTTC. Encoded protein: CASSIQAYEQYF. The J gene is TRBJ2-7, the V gene TRBV7-9; TRBD1 might be the D (5 bases). The CDR3 spans 12 residues. V dropped 5 bases and J dropped 4 bases, with 9 bases sitting between them. Germline loops: CDR1 SEHNR, CDR2 FQNEAQ (reference sequence).

The chain has TRBV9 and TRBJ1-6; 7 bases agree with TRBD1. Losses at the gene ends were 6 bases for V and 8 bases for J; bases not matched to a gene: 8. CDR1 and CDR2 (germline): SGDLS, YYNGEE. The CDR3 runs 14 residues. The CDR3 nucleotides read TGTGCCAGCAACCCCGGGACAGCCTATTCACCCCTCCACTTT. Translating it yields CASNPGTAYSPLHF.

V is TRBV6-2 or TRBV6-3 and J is TRBJ1-6; 9 bases are shared with TRBD1. This CDR3 spans 16 amino acids. V lost 6 bases, J lost 7 bases, and 10 bases stayed unmatched. Germline loops: CDR1 MNHEY, CDR2 SVGEGT. CDR3 nucleotides: TGTGCCAGCAGCCCTACCTTCGACAGGGGGAATTCACCCCTCCACTTT. It codes for CASSPTFDRGNSPLHF.

This clone showed up just once. This chain connects TRBV6-5 to TRBJ2-5, with 10 bases identical to TRBD2. The CDR3 loop spans 15 amino acids. V lost 6 bases, J lost 4 bases, and 8 bases stayed unmatched. Germline V CDR1 and CDR2: MNHEY, SVGAGI. The CDR3 coding sequence is TGTGCCAGCAGCTCCAATCTAGCGGGAGCAGAGACCCAGTACTTC. This translates into CASSSNLAGAETQYF.

This chain joins TRBV4-1 and TRBJ2-1; 15 nucleotides match TRBD2. The CDR3 sequence is 14 residues long. CDR1 MGHRA and CDR2 YSYEKL come from the germline V gene. V lost 4 bases, J lost 12 bases, and 4 bases stayed unmatched. The CDR3 sequence is CASSLGLAGGRQFF. The CDR3 nucleotides read TGCGCCAGCAGCCTTGGACTAGCGGGAGGGAGGCAGTTCTTC.

The gene calls are TRBV29-1 and TRBJ1-1, with D hard to call. V lost 3 bases to trimming and J lost 0 bases, with 8 bases between them. Per the germline V gene, CDR1 is SQVTM and CDR2 is ANQGSEA. This CDR3 has 13 amino acids. The CDR3 sequence: CSVEEKLNTEAFF. CDR3 nucleotide sequence: TGCAGCGTTGAGGAGAAGTTGAACACTGAAGCTTTCTTT.

CDR3 residues: CASSDSVAKNIQYF. CDR3 coding DNA: TGTGCCAGTAGCGACAGTGTAGCCAAAAACATTCAGTACTTC. The rearrangement uses TRBV19 and TRBJ2-4, with a tentative D call TRBD1 (5 bases). Germline-derived CDR1 and CDR2 are LNHDA and SQIVND (reference sequence). The CDR3 runs 14 residues. Deletions cut 6 bases from V and 0 bases from J, with 9 bases between.

This chain joins TRBV6-4 and TRBJ1-2; 7 positions match TRBD1. Per the germline V gene, CDR1 is MRHNA and CDR2 is SNTAGT. This CDR3 has 13 residues. The junction had 8 bases not matched to a gene; V was cut back by 6 bases and J by 7 bases. The CDR3 nucleotides read TGTGCCAGCAGCCTTACAGGGGCTGGTGGCTACACCTTC. This translates into CASSLTGAGGYTF.

J is TRBJ2-7 and V is TRBV2, with a possible D match to TRBD2 (6 bases). The CDR3 runs to 16 residues. Germline values: CDR1 SNHLY, CDR2 FYNNEI. V lost 7 bases and J 3 bases, leaving 22 bases between the germline ends. The CDR3 loop reads CASTFGRGQGFYEQYF. CDR3 sequence (DNA): TGTGCCAGCACCTTCGGGCGGGGCCAAGGATTCTACGAGCAGTACTTC.

The CDR3 loop reads CASSHSGGTYEQYF. CDR3 bases: TGTGCCAGCAGCCATTCAGGAGGAACTTACGAGCAGTACTTC. The rearrangement joins TRBV11-2 to TRBJ2-7; perhaps TRBD2 as D (5 bases). V was trimmed by 5 bases and J by 4 bases, leaving 15 bases between them. CDR3 length equals 14 residues. Per germline, CDR1 SGHAT and CDR2 FQNNGV.

The chain links TRBV19 to TRBJ2-7; D is possibly TRBD2 (6 bases). V gave up 7 bases and J gave up 5 bases, with 21 bases separating them. The CDR3 spans 15 residues. Germline CDR1 is LNHDA and CDR2 is SQIVND (reference sequence). As DNA, the CDR3 is TGTGCCAGTACCACAAACGGAGGGGCCAAAAACGAGCAGTACTTC. It codes for CASTTNGGAKNEQYF.

This clone was seen only once. V and J are TRBV7-2 and TRBJ1-2, with TRBD1 identical over 8 bases. In germline, CDR1 is SGHTA, CDR2 FQGNSA. The ends lost 1 base at V and 6 bases at J; junction bases unmatched: 7. The CDR3 extends over 15 amino acids. This CDR3 is CASSLVGTGRDGYTF. CDR3 coding DNA: TGTGCCAGCAGCTTAGTGGGGACAGGTCGGGATGGCTACACCTTC.

This chain connects TRBV28 to TRBJ1-2; 7 bases are a match to TRBD1. Trimming cost V 8 bases and J 1 base; bases outside gene matches: 7. Germline CDR1 and CDR2: MDHEN and SYDVKM. This CDR3 is built from 14 residues. The CDR3 is CASASGGLNYGYTF. The CDR3 coding sequence is TGTGCCAGCGCGTCAGGGGGACTTAACTATGGCTACACCTTC.

This clone came up once. The chain combines TRBV7-3 with TRBJ2-3, with 8 bases that match TRBD2. Germline CDR1 and CDR2: SGHTA and FQGTGA. V dropped 4 bases and J dropped 3; count of bases not matched to a gene: 6. The CDR3 spans 15 residues. The CDR3 here is CASSSSGSSTDTQYF. The CDR3 DNA reads TGTGCCAGCAGCTCAAGCGGGAGTAGTACAGATACGCAGTATTTT.